Listed below are T cell receptor beta chains from one sample, sequenced in a study of T cell responses to AZD1222 COVID-19 vaccine. Only in-frame clones appear in the TCRdb table, and some are missing; sequencing was by immunoSEQ multiplex PCR. The sample carries 150,000 to 200,000 clones, about nine tenths recorded once. Here the sequenced sample was peripheral blood, taken on day 0 of MenACWY control vaccination. The receptors originated from an adult in good health. Both conserved end residues are part of each CDR3. Fields, in order: J gene, V gene, clone size, D gene, CDR3 DNA, CDR3 protein. D genes are given only for firm matches. The listing skips clone size in some rows; elsewhere it reads once, few, many or a size class.

j_gene: TRBJ1-1
v_gene: TRBV5-4
abundance: -
d_gene: TRBD1
CDR3nt: TGTGCCAGCAGCGCGACAGGGACGAACACTGAAGCTTTCTTT
CDR3aa: CASSATGTNTEAFF

j_gene: TRBJ2-2
v_gene: TRBV18
abundance: -
d_gene: -
CDR3nt: TGTGCCAGCTCACCAGGGGGCGATGGCGGGGAGCTGTTTTTT
CDR3aa: CASSPGGDGGELFF

j_gene: TRBJ2-7
v_gene: TRBV6-5
abundance: -
d_gene: -
CDR3nt: TGTGCCAGCAGCGTCGCCGGGACCTTCAACTACGAGCAGTACTTC
CDR3aa: CASSVAGTFNYEQYF

j_gene: TRBJ1-5
v_gene: TRBV2
abundance: -
d_gene: -
CDR3nt: TGTGCCAGCAGTGAGGGCGCGGGGCCCCAGCATTTT
CDR3aa: CASSEGAGPQHF

j_gene: TRBJ1-6
v_gene: TRBV9
abundance: once
d_gene: -
CDR3nt: TGTGCCAGCAGCGAAGGCGGGGGTTCCTATAATTCACCCCTCCACTTT
CDR3aa: CASSEGGGSYNSPLHF

j_gene: TRBJ1-5
v_gene: TRBV28
abundance: -
d_gene: -
CDR3nt: TGTGCCAGCAGTTTTCCAGGGAGCAATCAGCCCCAGCATTTT
CDR3aa: CASSFPGSNQPQHF

j_gene: TRBJ2-2
v_gene: TRBV28
abundance: -
d_gene: TRBD2
CDR3nt: TGTGCCAGCTCGGGGGGGGCGCTGACCGGGGAGCTGTTTTTT
CDR3aa: CASSGGALTGELFF

j_gene: TRBJ2-7
v_gene: TRBV9
abundance: -
d_gene: -
CDR3nt: TGTGCCAGCAGCCCAGGGTCCGGGGAGCAGTACTTC
CDR3aa: CASSPGSGEQYF

j_gene: TRBJ2-5
v_gene: TRBV7-3
abundance: -
d_gene: -
CDR3nt: TGTGCCAGCAGCTTAGCGGCGGGAGAGACCCAGTACTTC
CDR3aa: CASSLAAGETQYF

j_gene: TRBJ2-1
v_gene: TRBV19
abundance: -
d_gene: -
CDR3nt: TGTGCCAGTACCAAACCCGCCGGTACGAGAAACAATGAGCAGTTCTTC
CDR3aa: CASTKPAGTRNNEQFF

j_gene: TRBJ1-6
v_gene: TRBV27
abundance: -
d_gene: -
CDR3nt: TGTGCCAGCAGGGAGAATACCTATGCCTCCTATAATTCACCCCTCCACTTT
CDR3aa: CASRENTYASYNSPLHF

j_gene: TRBJ2-5
v_gene: TRBV10-3
abundance: -
d_gene: -
CDR3nt: TGTGCCATCAGTGAGTTGACAGAAGAGACCCAGTACTTC
CDR3aa: CAISELTEETQYF

j_gene: TRBJ2-3
v_gene: TRBV3-1/TRBV3-2
abundance: -
d_gene: -
CDR3nt: TGTGCCAGCAGCCAAGATAGGGGCGGAAGCACAGATACGCAGTATTTT
CDR3aa: CASSQDRGGSTDTQYF

j_gene: TRBJ2-7
v_gene: TRBV5-5
abundance: -
d_gene: -
CDR3nt: TGTGCCAGCAGTCCCACAGGCCCCTACGAGCAGTACTTC
CDR3aa: CASSPTGPYEQYF

j_gene: TRBJ1-1
v_gene: TRBV28
abundance: -
d_gene: -
CDR3nt: TGTGCCACCGACGGAGAGAACACTGAAGCTTTCTTT
CDR3aa: CATDGENTEAFF

j_gene: TRBJ1-2
v_gene: TRBV6-1
abundance: -
d_gene: -
CDR3nt: TGTGCCAGCAGTGAAGATTGGGATTCCAACTATGGCTACACCTTC
CDR3aa: CASSEDWDSNYGYTF

j_gene: TRBJ1-2
v_gene: TRBV9
abundance: once
d_gene: -
CDR3nt: TGTGCCAGCACCAGGACAGACCGGACGCCAACCTATGGCTACACCTTC
CDR3aa: CASTRTDRTPTYGYTF

j_gene: TRBJ1-4
v_gene: TRBV27
abundance: -
d_gene: -
CDR3nt: TGTGCCAGCAGTTATACCAGGCGGGAAAAACTGTTTTTT
CDR3aa: CASSYTRREKLFF

j_gene: TRBJ2-7
v_gene: TRBV30
abundance: -
d_gene: TRBD2
CDR3nt: TGTGCCTGGCAACTAGCGGGAGGGGCCGAGCAGTACTTC
CDR3aa: CAWQLAGGAEQYF

j_gene: TRBJ1-3
v_gene: TRBV4-2
abundance: -
d_gene: TRBD1
CDR3nt: TGTGCCAGCAGCCAAGCCTCGGGACAGGGAAACACCATATATTTT
CDR3aa: CASSQASGQGNTIYF

j_gene: TRBJ2-7
v_gene: TRBV11-2
abundance: -
d_gene: TRBD1
CDR3nt: TGTGCCAGCAGCCCCGGGACAGGGGGTGTAGGCGAGCAGTACTTC
CDR3aa: CASSPGTGGVGEQYF

j_gene: TRBJ2-1
v_gene: TRBV4-3
abundance: -
d_gene: -
CDR3nt: TGCGCCAGCAGCCAAGTTGCGGGGATTGTCTATGAGCAGTTCTTC
CDR3aa: CASSQVAGIVYEQFF

j_gene: TRBJ2-3
v_gene: TRBV24-1
abundance: -
d_gene: -
CDR3nt: TGTGCCACCAGTGATTTAGGGGGGGCCGGAGATACGCAGTATTTT
CDR3aa: CATSDLGGAGDTQYF

j_gene: TRBJ2-7
v_gene: TRBV28
abundance: -
d_gene: -
CDR3nt: TGTGCCAGCAGTCGACAGGCTCTCCCCACTGTCTCAGATTACGAGCAGTACTTC
CDR3aa: CASSRQALPTVSDYEQYF

j_gene: TRBJ2-2
v_gene: TRBV7-9
abundance: -
d_gene: -
CDR3nt: TGTGCCAGCAGCTTACAACAGACAGACACCGGGGAGCTGTTTTTT
CDR3aa: CASSLQQTDTGELFF

j_gene: TRBJ2-7
v_gene: TRBV6-5
abundance: -
d_gene: -
CDR3nt: TGTGCCAGCAGAATAGAGGGTGAGCAGTACTTC
CDR3aa: CASRIEGEQYF

j_gene: TRBJ2-2
v_gene: TRBV4-1
abundance: -
d_gene: TRBD1
CDR3nt: TGCGCCAGCAGCCAGGGAGAAGACAGGGAACAGGAGCTGTTTTTT
CDR3aa: CASSQGEDREQELFF

j_gene: TRBJ1-1
v_gene: TRBV7-9
abundance: -
d_gene: TRBD1
CDR3nt: TGTGCCAGCAGCACAGTAGGTGGGCCGAACAGGGGGCGAGCTTTCTTT
CDR3aa: CASSTVGGPNRGRAFF

j_gene: TRBJ2-1
v_gene: TRBV10-3
abundance: few
d_gene: TRBD2
CDR3nt: TGTGCCATCAGTGTCCAAGCGGGGGTCTTGGCCAATGAGCAGTTCTTC
CDR3aa: CAISVQAGVLANEQFF

j_gene: TRBJ1-2
v_gene: TRBV20-1
abundance: -
d_gene: -
CDR3nt: TGCAGTGCTAGTTACTTAAATGGCTACACCTTC
CDR3aa: CSASYLNGYTF

j_gene: TRBJ2-7
v_gene: TRBV6-5
abundance: -
d_gene: TRBD2
CDR3nt: TGTGCCAGCACCGATCGGGGCGGGAGCTCCTACGAGCAGTACTTC
CDR3aa: CASTDRGGSSYEQYF

j_gene: TRBJ2-6
v_gene: TRBV29-1
abundance: -
d_gene: -
CDR3nt: TGCAGCGTAACCCGGGACGTTGACTCTGGGGCCAACGTCCTGACTTTC
CDR3aa: CSVTRDVDSGANVLTF

j_gene: TRBJ2-3
v_gene: TRBV19
abundance: once
d_gene: -
CDR3nt: TGTGCCAGTAGTATCGGGGCGGAACTGGGCACAGATACGCAGTATTTT
CDR3aa: CASSIGAELGTDTQYF

j_gene: TRBJ1-2
v_gene: TRBV6-2/TRBV6-3
abundance: -
d_gene: -
CDR3nt: TGTGCCAGCAGTTACTCAGGCGGAAACTATGGCTACACCTTC
CDR3aa: CASSYSGGNYGYTF

j_gene: TRBJ1-1
v_gene: TRBV6-5
abundance: -
d_gene: -
CDR3nt: TGTGCCAGCCGAGGGGCGGGAAAGAACACTGAAGCTTTCTTT
CDR3aa: CASRGAGKNTEAFF

j_gene: TRBJ2-5
v_gene: TRBV5-1
abundance: -
d_gene: -
CDR3nt: TGCGCCAGCAGCCCAGAGGACTGGGAAGAGACCCAGTACTTC
CDR3aa: CASSPEDWEETQYF

j_gene: TRBJ2-2
v_gene: TRBV5-4
abundance: -
d_gene: TRBD1
CDR3nt: TGTGCCAGCAGCCGTCGACAGGGGGCAGCCGGGGAGCTGTTTTTT
CDR3aa: CASSRRQGAAGELFF

j_gene: TRBJ1-5
v_gene: TRBV19
abundance: -
d_gene: -
CDR3nt: TGTGCCAGTGCCCCCGAAGTTCTCGGCAATCAGCCCCAGCATTTT
CDR3aa: CASAPEVLGNQPQHF

j_gene: TRBJ2-3
v_gene: TRBV2
abundance: -
d_gene: TRBD2
CDR3nt: TGTGCCAGCAGTGACTTGAGACTAGCGGGAGGGAGCACAGATACGCAGTATTTT
CDR3aa: CASSDLRLAGGSTDTQYF

j_gene: TRBJ1-2
v_gene: TRBV30
abundance: -
d_gene: TRBD1
CDR3nt: TGTGCCGGCCCTCGACAGGGGCAAGATGGCTACACCTTC
CDR3aa: CAGPRQGQDGYTF

j_gene: TRBJ1-6
v_gene: TRBV2
abundance: -
d_gene: -
CDR3nt: TGTGCCAGCAGTGAGGTGGTACTGGATTCACCCCTCCACTTT
CDR3aa: CASSEVVLDSPLHF

j_gene: TRBJ1-1
v_gene: TRBV7-9
abundance: -
d_gene: -
CDR3nt: TGTGCCAGCAGCTTTCGGGACCTAACTAATAAAGCTTTCTTT
CDR3aa: CASSFRDLTNKAFF

j_gene: TRBJ2-2
v_gene: TRBV19
abundance: -
d_gene: -
CDR3nt: TGTGCCAGTTATAGGGGGTCCGGGGAGCTGTTTTTT
CDR3aa: CASYRGSGELFF

j_gene: TRBJ1-1
v_gene: TRBV6-5
abundance: few
d_gene: -
CDR3nt: TGTGCCAGCAGTTACTCGGGACAAGAGGCTTTCTTT
CDR3aa: CASSYSGQEAFF

j_gene: TRBJ2-7
v_gene: TRBV30
abundance: few
d_gene: -
CDR3nt: TGTGCCTGGAGTATAGGGGGGACTACTGGCGAGCAGTACTTC
CDR3aa: CAWSIGGTTGEQYF

j_gene: TRBJ2-7
v_gene: TRBV27
abundance: -
d_gene: TRBD2
CDR3nt: TGTGCCAGCAGTGCAGGACTAGCGGGAGCCGAGCAGTACTTC
CDR3aa: CASSAGLAGAEQYF

j_gene: TRBJ1-1
v_gene: TRBV27
abundance: -
d_gene: -
CDR3nt: TGTGCCAGCAGCAGGGGTGTGAACACTGAAGCTTTCTTT
CDR3aa: CASSRGVNTEAFF

j_gene: TRBJ1-3
v_gene: TRBV7-2
abundance: -
d_gene: TRBD1
CDR3nt: TGTGCCAGCAGCTCACGCGAGACAGGGCCTGGAAACACCATATATTTT
CDR3aa: CASSSRETGPGNTIYF

j_gene: TRBJ1-2
v_gene: TRBV2
abundance: -
d_gene: TRBD1
CDR3nt: TGTGCCAGCACGCCAGGACAGGGGTCGTTGGGCTACACCTTC
CDR3aa: CASTPGQGSLGYTF

j_gene: TRBJ2-7
v_gene: TRBV5-1
abundance: -
d_gene: TRBD1
CDR3nt: TGCGCCAGCAGCAGGGACAGGGGCTCCTACGAGCAGTACTTC
CDR3aa: CASSRDRGSYEQYF

j_gene: TRBJ1-1
v_gene: TRBV5-4
abundance: -
d_gene: -
CDR3nt: TGTGCCAGCAGCACCCCACAGGGTAACACTGAAGCTTTCTTT
CDR3aa: CASSTPQGNTEAFF

j_gene: TRBJ2-7
v_gene: TRBV6-5
abundance: -
d_gene: -
CDR3nt: TGTGCCAGCAATGTGGTGGGCTTCTCCTACGAGCAGTACTTC
CDR3aa: CASNVVGFSYEQYF

j_gene: TRBJ2-2
v_gene: TRBV3-1/TRBV3-2
abundance: -
d_gene: TRBD1
CDR3nt: TGTGCCAGCAGCCGGAGGACAGGCCTTGGGACCGGGGAGCTGTTTTTT
CDR3aa: CASSRRTGLGTGELFF

j_gene: TRBJ1-6
v_gene: TRBV19
abundance: -
d_gene: TRBD1
CDR3nt: TGTGCCAGTAGTAACCGGGACAGGGTTTACTCACCCCTCCACTTT
CDR3aa: CASSNRDRVYSPLHF

j_gene: TRBJ2-3
v_gene: TRBV6-5
abundance: -
d_gene: -
CDR3nt: TGTGCCAGCAGTTGGGATCAACTCACAGATACGCAGTATTTT
CDR3aa: CASSWDQLTDTQYF